These 22 T cell receptor beta chains were all obtained from the same sample, sequenced in a study of identical twins. TCRdb analysed the 5' RACE reads with MiXCR anew, one entry per CDR3 protein. The sample includes 550,000 to 700,000 distinct CDR3 sequences, 20% to 25% of them seen just once. Another study also made use of these data, one on T cells expressing NK-cell markers.

The sequencing sample was made of PBMCs. The source is a young woman in good health.

This clonotype has more than one count but fewer than ten. The chain combines TRBV20-1 with TRBJ2-3; 9 bases align to TRBD2. Germline-derived CDR1 and CDR2 are DFQATT and SNEGSKA (reference sequence). Trimming took 7 bases from V and 6 from J; bases not matched to a gene: 8. CDR3 length: 13 amino acids. CDR3 in amino acids: CSVLTSGSDTQYF. Here the CDR3 DNA reads TGCAGTGTCCTGACTAGCGGTTCGGATACGCAGTATTTT.

The chain carries TRBV20-1 and TRBJ2-1, with 7 bases matching TRBD1. CDR1 DFQATT and CDR2 SNEGSKA come from the germline V gene (reference sequence). V shed 4 bases and J 3 bases; nucleotides not matched to a gene: 6. CDR3 length: 14 amino acids. The CDR3 nucleotides are TGCAGTGCTAAACGACAGGGTAACTACAATGAGCAGTTCTTC. It codes for CSAKRQGNYNEQFF.

This clonotype was picked up a small number of times. The V gene is TRBV12-3 or TRBV12-4, the J gene TRBJ2-5, with 11 bases identical to TRBD2. This CDR3 is 17 amino acids long. V lost 4 bases and J lost 4; bases outside the gene matches: 11. The CDR3 region is CASSSTWTSGWSETQYF. As DNA, the CDR3 is TGTGCCAGCAGTTCCACCTGGACTAGCGGGTGGTCAGAGACCCAGTACTTC.

CDR3 region: CSVWDARRQGQAYEQYF. The CDR3 DNA is TGCAGTGTTTGGGACGCACGTCGGCAGGGGCAAGCCTACGAGCAGTACTTC. The chain recombines TRBV20-1 with TRBJ2-7; TRBD1 might be the D (6 bases). Germline V lookup: CDR1 DFQATT, CDR2 SNEGSKA (reference sequence). Trimming took 7 bases from V and 2 from J, leaving 27 bases between them. The CDR3 is made up of 17 amino acids.

This clonotype was picked up a small number of times. CDR3 in DNA: TGTGCCAGCAGCCTATGGACAGGGTTGAACACTGAAGCTTTCTTT. As protein: CASSLWTGLNTEAFF. V usage is TRBV14 and J usage is TRBJ1-1, with 8 nucleotides matching TRBD1. Germline V gene lookup returns CDR1 SGHDN and CDR2 FVKESK. Trimming at V came to 4 bases and at J to 0 bases, leaving 4 bases not matched to a gene. The CDR3 is 15 amino acids.

This clonotype has ten or more counts. The rearrangement joins TRBV12-3 or TRBV12-4 to TRBJ2-5; D remains unclear. The CDR3 contains 14 residues. Trimming removed 5 bases at V and 0 bases at J, with 10 bases between. The CDR3 region is CASSRSSYQETQYF. As DNA, the CDR3 is TGTGCCAGCAGTCGGTCCTCGTACCAAGAGACCCAGTACTTC.

J is TRBJ1-5 and V is TRBV2; perhaps TRBD1 as D (5 bases). The CDR3 has 14 amino acids. Trimming left V 4 bases short and J 5 bases short, with 12 bases between. Germline assignment: CDR1 SNHLY and CDR2 FYNNEI. In nucleotides, the CDR3 is TGTGCCAGCAGTGGGGACGGAGAGGATCAGCCCCAGCATTTT. Translating gives CASSGDGEDQPQHF.

This clonotype was observed a handful of times. The chain has TRBV7-8 and TRBJ2-3; D unresolved. The germline V gene encodes CDR1 SGHVS and CDR2 FQNEAQ. The V end lost 1 base, the J end lost 0 bases, and 11 bases lay between the germline ends. The CDR3 runs 16 residues. The CDR3 region is CASSLVAGFSTDTQYF. For the CDR3, the DNA is TGTGCCAGCAGCTTAGTCGCCGGTTTTAGCACAGATACGCAGTATTTT. The full variable domain, in which reference TRBV7-8 and TRBJ2-3 provide the parts outside the CDR3, is GAGVSQSPRYKVAKRGQDVALRCDPISGHVSLFWYQQALGQGPEFLTYFQNEAQLDKSGLPSDRFFAERPEGSVSTLKIQRTQQEDSAVYLCASSLVAGFSTDTQYFGPGTRLTVL.

This chain joins TRBV7-8 and TRBJ2-3; either TRBD1 or TRBD2 may fit D (5 bases each). The germline V gene encodes CDR1 SGHVS and CDR2 FQNEAQ. V was pared by 4 bases and J by 7 bases, with 9 bases between. The CDR3 loop spans 12 amino acids. The CDR3 here is CASSSWDHTQYF. Here the CDR3 DNA reads TGTGCCAGCAGCTCCTGGGACCATACGCAGTATTTT.

The V gene is TRBV5-1, the J gene TRBJ2-7; D ambiguous. This CDR3 comprises 14 residues. Trimming removed 0 bases at V and 1 base at J, with 8 bases between. The germline gives CDR1 SGHRS, CDR2 YFSETQ. CDR3 region: CASSLAARSYEQYF. CDR3 coding DNA: TGCGCCAGCAGCTTGGCCGCGAGGTCCTACGAGCAGTACTTC. The variable domain in full, with the rest retrieved from reference TRBV5-1 and TRBJ2-7, is KAGVTQTPRYLIKTRGQQVTLSCSPISGHRSVSWYQQTPGQGLQFLFEYFSETQRNKGNFPGRFSGRQFSNSRSEMNVSTLELGDSALYLCASSLAARSYEQYFGPGTRLTVT.

The count of this clonotype is one. The chain couples TRBV11-2 to TRBJ2-2; D perhaps matches TRBD2 (6 bases). Germline CDR1 SGHAT, CDR2 FQNNGV. Trimming pared 4 bases from V and 1 base from J, leaving 10 bases between. The CDR3 extends over 15 amino acids. In nucleotides, the CDR3 is TGTGCCAGCAGCTGGGGAGGACTGAACACCGGGGAGCTGTTTTTT. Amino acid sequence: CASSWGGLNTGELFF.

The genes are TRBV15 and TRBJ2-7; D is perhaps TRBD2 (7 bases). This CDR3 is 14 amino acids long. The V end lost 5 bases, the J end lost 9 bases, and 20 bases lay between the germline ends. Germline V gene lookup returns CDR1 LNHNV and CDR2 YYDKDF (reference sequence). The CDR3 protein is CATSGWGGAIVQYF. In DNA, the CDR3 is TGTGCCACCAGCGGCTGGGGGGGGGCTATCGTGCAGTACTTC.

On this clonotype: With a much larger clone just one base away, this may be a read error. The V and J genes are TRBV5-1 and TRBJ1-5, with D maybe TRBD1 (6 bases). Germline CDR1 SGHRS, CDR2 YFSETQ. The CDR3 contains 17 residues. Trimming took off 2 bases at V and 1 base at J, with 16 bases between the two ends. CDR3: CASSFLIKGDSNQPQHF. DNA for the CDR3: TGCGCCAGCAGCTTCCTGATTAAGGGGGACAGCAATCAGCCCCAGCATTTT.

This clonotype occurred a few times. The J gene is TRBJ1-4, the V gene TRBV6-5; 7 bases are shared with TRBD1. Germline CDR1 reads MNHEY; CDR2 reads SVGAGI. CDR3 length: 15 amino acids. V lost 0 bases, J lost 12 bases, and 10 bases stayed unmatched. CDR3 nucleotide sequence: TGTGCCAGCAGTTACTCGACCTCGACAGGACAGGAACTGTTTTTT. The encoded protein is CASSYSTSTGQELFF.

The genes are TRBV12-3 or TRBV12-4 and TRBJ2-1; D not resolved. The CDR3 length is 13 residues. Trimming removed 3 bases from V and 6 bases from J, with 9 bases in between. The CDR3 is CASSFGRINEQFF. CDR3 DNA sequence: TGTGCCAGCAGTTTTGGGCGGATCAATGAGCAGTTCTTC.

J is TRBJ2-5 and V is TRBV6-1; D perhaps matches TRBD2 (7 bases). Germline V CDR1 and CDR2: MNHNS, SASEGT. V lost 6 bases and J lost 3, with 14 bases in between. The CDR3 runs 14 residues. Here the CDR3 reads CASSRKGGKETQYF. CDR3 DNA: TGTGCCAGCAGCCGAAAGGGGGGGAAAGAGACCCAGTACTTC.

J is TRBJ2-5 and V is TRBV7-3, with D maybe TRBD2 (6 bases). The CDR3 runs 16 residues. Germline V lookup: CDR1 SGHTA, CDR2 FQGTGA. Trimming stripped 1 base from V and 5 bases from J, with 17 bases between. The CDR3 region is CASSLNRAGRGETQYF. The CDR3 DNA follows: TGTGCCAGCAGCTTAAACCGGGCGGGGAGAGGGGAGACCCAGTACTTC. The whole variable domain, filled in from reference TRBV7-3 and TRBJ2-5, reads GAGVSQTPSNKVTEKGKYVELRCDPISGHTALYWYRQSLGQGPEFLIYFQGTGAADDSGLPNDRFFAVRPEGSVSTLKIQRTERGDSAVYLCASSLNRAGRGETQYFGPGTRLLVL.

The CDR3 DNA is TGTGCCAGCAGACCGGGACGCTTCTCCTACGAGCAGTACTTC. This sequence encodes CASRPGRFSYEQYF. V and J are TRBV12-3 or TRBV12-4 and TRBJ2-7; D is tentatively TRBD1 or TRBD2 (5 bases each). The V gene lost 6 bases and the J gene lost 0 bases, with 12 bases spanning the gap. The CDR3 contains 14 residues.

This clonotype has only a few counts. The CDR3 reads CASSGGAGVYEQYF. The DNA of the CDR3 is TGTGCCAGCAGTGGTGGAGCGGGAGTCTACGAGCAGTACTTC. The chain recombines TRBV2 with TRBJ2-7, with 8 bases fitting TRBD2. Trimming removed 4 bases from V and 3 bases from J; junction bases left unmatched: 5. The CDR3 loop spans 14 amino acids. Per the germline V gene, CDR1 is SNHLY and CDR2 is FYNNEI.

This clonotype has only one observation. The rearrangement uses TRBV20-1 and TRBJ2-3; D is unclear. V shed 0 bases and J shed 4 bases, with 17 bases lying between them. Germline CDR1 reads DFQATT; CDR2 reads SNEGSKA (reference sequence). CDR3 length: 16 residues. Written as DNA, the CDR3 is TGCAGTGCTAGAGATCGTGAACCAGCTTGGGCAGATACGCAGTATTTT. This codes for CSARDREPAWADTQYF.

This clonotype occurred many times. The rearrangement uses TRBV20-1 and TRBJ2-3, with D possibly TRBD2 on 6 matching bases. Germline CDR1 DFQATT, CDR2 SNEGSKA (reference sequence). The V end lost 1 base, the J end lost 2 bases, and 16 bases lay between the germline ends. There are 16 residues in the CDR3. The CDR3 loop reads CSARGIADLNTDTQYF. The CDR3 bases are TGCAGTGCTAGAGGAATAGCGGACTTAAACACAGATACGCAGTATTTT.

The V call is TRBV20-1, the J call TRBJ2-3; D may match TRBD1 or TRBD2 (7 bases each). Trimming cost V 5 bases and J 2 bases, with 11 bases left between them. This CDR3 is built from 13 residues. Germline V gene data show CDR1 as DFQATT and CDR2 as SNEGSKA (reference sequence). Written as DNA, the CDR3 is TGCAGTGCTTCAGGGGGGGACACAGATACGCAGTATTTT. Its protein product is CSASGGDTDTQYF.